This T cell receptor beta chain was captured in a study of vaccination and CD4 T cells after COVID-19. Turning to the study itself: Cells were stimulated with overlapping spike peptides from SARS-CoV-2, HCoV-NL63, HCoV-OC43 and HCoV-229E.

Documented treatment: approximately nine-day PBMC culture with coronavirus spike peptide pools or control peptides (ViraFEST assay). Positive PCR dates spanned March to December 2020, predating US Alpha, Beta and Delta variants. The Oncomine TCR Beta short-read assay sequenced DNA from cultured CD4+ T cells. TCRdb itself ran the PCR reads through MiXCR, one entry per CDR3 protein. The sample shows about 13,000 distinct CDR3 sequences, more than 70% of them seen only once. Germline CDR1 and CDR2: SNHLY and FYNNEI. Trimming shortened V by 0 bases and J by 1 base, and 8 bases separated the two germline ends. The CDR3 has 15 residues. Of note for this clonotype: The antigen remains unidentified.

Material for sequencing was CD4+ T cells from blood, cultured in vitro. This TCR was sampled from a human donor who had recovered from COVID-19. The genes are TRBV2 and TRBJ2-3; D not certain. The CDR3 reads CASSEALGGTDTQYF. DNA of the CDR3: TGTGCCAGCAGTGAAGCGCTGGGCGGCACAGATACGCAGTATTTT.